Detailed here is one T cell receptor beta chain. Its specificity is not known. This sample is part of a study of OX40 agonist ivuxolimab in advanced cancers. At the level of the study: As their treatment, patients were administered ivuxolimab, an agonistic anti-OX40 (CD134) antibody. People in dose escalation had one of these cancers: hepatocellular carcinoma, melanoma, renal cell or head and neck cancer.

Sequencing used immunoSEQ multiplex PCR; TCRdb keeps in-frame clones, though not all of them. The data contain roughly 76,000 clones, roughly 81% of them seen just once; the ten biggest clones take up around 25%. Deletions cut 0 bases from V and 2 bases from J, with 10 bases between. Germline V gene lookup returns CDR1 MNHNY and CDR2 SVGAGI (reference sequence). The CDR3 is 15 residues long. Findings and limits, study-wide: Averaging showed that CD8+ T cells had more expanded clones than CD4+ did. The study observed clonal expansion of CD4+ and CD8+ blood T cells by week 6 at 0.1 to 3.0 mg/kg.

The receptor was derived from an adult with an advanced solid tumor such as melanoma, head and neck, liver or kidney cancer. The V and J genes are TRBV6-6 and TRBJ2-5; TRBD2 might be the D (5 bases). Sequences were derived from CD4+ or CD8+ T cells sorted from blood, sampled in a trial of the OX40 agonist ivuxolimab. The CDR3 is CASSYSAAAQETQYF. The CDR3 DNA follows: TGTGCCAGCAGTTACTCGGCAGCGGCTCAAGAGACCCAGTACTTC.